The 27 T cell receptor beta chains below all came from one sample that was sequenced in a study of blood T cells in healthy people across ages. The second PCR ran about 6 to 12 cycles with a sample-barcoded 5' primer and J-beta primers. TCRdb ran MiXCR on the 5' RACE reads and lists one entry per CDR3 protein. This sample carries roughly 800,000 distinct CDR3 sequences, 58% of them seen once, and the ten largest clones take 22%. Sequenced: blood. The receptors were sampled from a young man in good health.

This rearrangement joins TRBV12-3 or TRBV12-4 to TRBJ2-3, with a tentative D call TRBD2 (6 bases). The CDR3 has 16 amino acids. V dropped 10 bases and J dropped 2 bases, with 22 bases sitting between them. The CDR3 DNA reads TGTGCCACCCAAGGTTTCCATCGGACTATCACAGATACGCAGTATTTT. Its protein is CATQGFHRTITDTQYF.

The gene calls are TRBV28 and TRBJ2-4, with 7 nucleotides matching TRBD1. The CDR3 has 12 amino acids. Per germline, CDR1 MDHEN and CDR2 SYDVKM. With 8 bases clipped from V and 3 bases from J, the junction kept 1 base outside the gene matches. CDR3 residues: CASGDSKNIQYF. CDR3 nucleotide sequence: TGTGCCAGCGGGGACAGCAAAAACATTCAGTACTTC.

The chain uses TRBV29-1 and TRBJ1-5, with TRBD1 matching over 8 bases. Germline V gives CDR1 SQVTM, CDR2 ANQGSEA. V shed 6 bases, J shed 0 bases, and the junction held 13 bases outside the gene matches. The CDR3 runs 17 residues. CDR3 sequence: CSVGVAGTGDSNQPQHF. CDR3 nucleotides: TGCAGCGTGGGGGTCGCCGGGACAGGCGATAGCAATCAGCCCCAGCATTTT.

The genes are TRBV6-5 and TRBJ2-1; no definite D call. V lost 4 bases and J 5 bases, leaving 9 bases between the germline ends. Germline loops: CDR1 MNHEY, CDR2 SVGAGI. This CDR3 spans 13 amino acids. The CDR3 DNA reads TGTGCCAGCAGTTTCATTGGGGACAATGAGCAGTTCTTC. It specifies CASSFIGDNEQFF.

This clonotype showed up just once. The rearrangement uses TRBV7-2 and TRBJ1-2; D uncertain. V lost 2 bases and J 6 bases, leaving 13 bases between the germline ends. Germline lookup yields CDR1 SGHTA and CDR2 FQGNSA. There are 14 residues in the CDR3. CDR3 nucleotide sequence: TGTGCCAGCAGCTTATCAGGTTCACCGGATGGCTACACCTTC. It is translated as CASSLSGSPDGYTF.

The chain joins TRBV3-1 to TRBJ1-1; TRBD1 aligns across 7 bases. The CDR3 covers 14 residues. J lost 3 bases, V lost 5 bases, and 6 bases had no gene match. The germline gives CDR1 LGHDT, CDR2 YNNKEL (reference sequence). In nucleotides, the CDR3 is TGTGCCAGCAGCTTTGACAGGGACTACACTGAAGCTTTCTTT. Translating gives CASSFDRDYTEAFF.

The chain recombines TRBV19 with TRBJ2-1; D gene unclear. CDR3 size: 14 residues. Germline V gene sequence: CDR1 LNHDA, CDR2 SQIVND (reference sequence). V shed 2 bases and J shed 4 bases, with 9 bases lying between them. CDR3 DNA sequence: TGTGCCAGTAGTATATCCCGACTTTACAATGAGCAGTTCTTC. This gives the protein CASSISRLYNEQFF.

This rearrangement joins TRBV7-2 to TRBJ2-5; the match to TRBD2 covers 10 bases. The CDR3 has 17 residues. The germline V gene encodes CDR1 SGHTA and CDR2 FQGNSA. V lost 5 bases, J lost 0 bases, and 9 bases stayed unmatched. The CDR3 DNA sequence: TGTGCCAGCAGCCTCGTGGGGCTAGCGGGGGACCAAGAGACCCAGTACTTC. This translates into CASSLVGLAGDQETQYF.

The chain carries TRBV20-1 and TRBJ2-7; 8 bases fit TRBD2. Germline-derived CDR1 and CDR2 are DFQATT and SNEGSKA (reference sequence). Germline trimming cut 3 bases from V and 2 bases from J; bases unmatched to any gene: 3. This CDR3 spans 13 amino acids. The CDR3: CSASGLAAYEQYF. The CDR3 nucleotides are TGCAGTGCTAGCGGACTAGCCGCCTACGAGCAGTACTTC.

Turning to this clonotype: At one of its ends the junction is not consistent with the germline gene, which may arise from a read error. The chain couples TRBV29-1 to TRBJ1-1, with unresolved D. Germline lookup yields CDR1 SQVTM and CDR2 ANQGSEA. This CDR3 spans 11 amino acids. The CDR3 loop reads CSGEVGAQAFF. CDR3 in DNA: TGCAGCGGTGAAGTGGGAGCCCAAGCTTTCTTT.

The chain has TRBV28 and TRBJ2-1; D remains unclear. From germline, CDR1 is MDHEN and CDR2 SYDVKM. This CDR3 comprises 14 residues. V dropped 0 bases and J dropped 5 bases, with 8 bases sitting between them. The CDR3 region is CASSLWGINNEQFF. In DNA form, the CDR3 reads TGTGCCAGCAGTTTATGGGGTATAAACAATGAGCAGTTCTTC.

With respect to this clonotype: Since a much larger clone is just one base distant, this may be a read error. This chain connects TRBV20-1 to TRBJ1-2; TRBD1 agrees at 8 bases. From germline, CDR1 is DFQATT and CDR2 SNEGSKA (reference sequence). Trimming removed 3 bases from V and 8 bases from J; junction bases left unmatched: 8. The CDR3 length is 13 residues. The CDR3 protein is CSARSRGPQGYTF. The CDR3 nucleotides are TGCAGTGCTAGGAGCAGGGGGCCTCAAGGCTACACCTTC.

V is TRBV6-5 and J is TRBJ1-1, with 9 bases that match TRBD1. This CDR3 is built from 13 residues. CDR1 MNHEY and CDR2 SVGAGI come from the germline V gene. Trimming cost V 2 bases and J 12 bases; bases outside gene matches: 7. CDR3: CASSYGTGMSSFF. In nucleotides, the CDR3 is TGTGCCAGCAGTTACGGGACAGGGATGTCATCTTTCTTT.

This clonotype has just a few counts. The CDR3 DNA sequence: TGCAGTCAAGAGAGGGGTCAAGAGACCCAGTACTTC. Encoded protein: CSQERGQETQYF. V usage is TRBV20-1 and J usage is TRBJ2-5; D tentatively fits TRBD1 or TRBD2 (5 bases each). CDR1 and CDR2 (germline): DFQATT, SNEGSKA (reference sequence). Trimming took 8 bases from V and 2 from J, leaving 12 bases between them. CDR3 length: 12 residues.

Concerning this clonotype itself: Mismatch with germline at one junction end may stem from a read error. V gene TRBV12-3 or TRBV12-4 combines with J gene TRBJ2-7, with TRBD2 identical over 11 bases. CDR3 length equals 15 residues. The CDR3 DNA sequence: TGTACCAGCAGTTCAAATAGCGGGGGGGAGTACGAGCAGTACTTC. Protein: CTSSSNSGGEYEQYF.

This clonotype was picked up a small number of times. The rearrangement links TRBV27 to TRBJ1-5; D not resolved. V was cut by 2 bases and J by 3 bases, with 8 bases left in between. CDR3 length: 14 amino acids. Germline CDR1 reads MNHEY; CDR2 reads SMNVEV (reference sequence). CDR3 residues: CASSLMTNNQPQHF. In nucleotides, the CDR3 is TGTGCCAGCAGTTTAATGACAAACAATCAGCCCCAGCATTTT.

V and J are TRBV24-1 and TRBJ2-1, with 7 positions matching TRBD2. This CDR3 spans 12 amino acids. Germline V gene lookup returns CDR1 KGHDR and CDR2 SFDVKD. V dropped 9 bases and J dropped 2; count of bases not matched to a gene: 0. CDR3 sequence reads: CATGRAYNEQFF. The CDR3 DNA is TGTGCCACCGGGAGGGCCTACAATGAGCAGTTCTTC.

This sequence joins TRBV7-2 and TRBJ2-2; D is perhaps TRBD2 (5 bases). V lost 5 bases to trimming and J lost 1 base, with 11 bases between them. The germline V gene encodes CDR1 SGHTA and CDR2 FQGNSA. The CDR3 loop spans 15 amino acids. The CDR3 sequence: CASSREPGNTGELFF. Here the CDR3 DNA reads TGTGCCAGCAGCCGGGAACCAGGGAACACCGGGGAGCTGTTTTTT. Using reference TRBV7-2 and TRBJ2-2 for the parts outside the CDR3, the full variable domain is GAGVSQSPSNKVTEKGKDVELRCDPISGHTALYWYRQSLGQGLEFLIYFQGNSAPDKSGLPSDRFSAERTGGSVSTLTIQRTQQEDSAVYLCASSREPGNTGELFFGEGSRLTVL.

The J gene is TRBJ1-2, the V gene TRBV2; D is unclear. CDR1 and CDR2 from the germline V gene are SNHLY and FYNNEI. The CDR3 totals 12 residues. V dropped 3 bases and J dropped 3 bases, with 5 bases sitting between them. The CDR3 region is CASSDQYYGYTF. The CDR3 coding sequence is TGTGCCAGCAGTGATCAGTACTATGGCTACACCTTC.

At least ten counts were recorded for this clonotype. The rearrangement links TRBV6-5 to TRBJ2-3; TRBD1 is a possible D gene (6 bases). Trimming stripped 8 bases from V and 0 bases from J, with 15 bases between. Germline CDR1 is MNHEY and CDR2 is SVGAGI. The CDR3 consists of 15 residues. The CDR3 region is CASARMDSSTDTQYF. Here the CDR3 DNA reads TGTGCCAGCGCCAGGATGGACAGTAGCACAGATACGCAGTATTTT.

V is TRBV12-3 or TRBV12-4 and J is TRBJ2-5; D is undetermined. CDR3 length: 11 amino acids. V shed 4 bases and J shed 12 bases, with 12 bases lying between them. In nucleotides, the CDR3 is TGTGCCAGCAGTTCGGCTGGCCCAAAGTACTTC. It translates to CASSSAGPKYF.

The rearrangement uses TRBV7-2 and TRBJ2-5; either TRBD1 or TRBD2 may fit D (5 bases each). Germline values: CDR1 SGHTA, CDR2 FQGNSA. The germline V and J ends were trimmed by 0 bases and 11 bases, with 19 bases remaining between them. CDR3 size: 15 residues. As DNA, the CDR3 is TGTGCCAGCAGCTTAGCGCCCAGGGAGTCCAATGAGCAGTACTTC. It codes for CASSLAPRESNEQYF.

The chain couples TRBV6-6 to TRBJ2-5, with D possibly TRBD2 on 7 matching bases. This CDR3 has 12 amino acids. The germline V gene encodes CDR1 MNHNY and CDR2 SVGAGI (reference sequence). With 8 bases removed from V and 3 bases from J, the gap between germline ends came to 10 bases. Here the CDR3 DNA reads TGTGCCAGCGGGGGGGCGGAAGAGACCCAGTACTTC. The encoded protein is CASGGAEETQYF.

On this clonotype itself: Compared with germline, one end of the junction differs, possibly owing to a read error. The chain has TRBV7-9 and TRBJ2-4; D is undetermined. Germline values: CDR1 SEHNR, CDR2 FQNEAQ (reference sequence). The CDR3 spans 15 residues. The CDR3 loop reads CASSLGLENKTIQYF. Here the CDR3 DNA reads TGTGCCAGCAGCTTAGGGCTGGAGAACAAAACCATTCAGTACTTC.

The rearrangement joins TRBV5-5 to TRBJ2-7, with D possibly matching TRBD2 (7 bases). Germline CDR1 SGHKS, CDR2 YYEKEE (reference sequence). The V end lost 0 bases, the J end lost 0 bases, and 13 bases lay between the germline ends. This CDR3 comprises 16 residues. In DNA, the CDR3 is TGTGCCAGCAGCTTGGAAGGGCGGGGGCTCTCCTACGAGCAGTACTTC. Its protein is CASSLEGRGLSYEQYF.

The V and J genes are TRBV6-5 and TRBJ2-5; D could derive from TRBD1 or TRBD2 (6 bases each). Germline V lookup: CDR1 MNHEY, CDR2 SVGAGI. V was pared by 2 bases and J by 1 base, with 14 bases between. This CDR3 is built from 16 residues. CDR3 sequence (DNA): TGTGCCAGCAGTTACACCCCTACGGGGGCCCAAGAGACCCAGTACTTC. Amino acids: CASSYTPTGAQETQYF.

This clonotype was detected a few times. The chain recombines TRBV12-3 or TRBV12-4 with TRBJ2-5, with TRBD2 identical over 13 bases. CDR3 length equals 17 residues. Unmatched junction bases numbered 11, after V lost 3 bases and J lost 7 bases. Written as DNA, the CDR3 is TGTGCCAGCAGTTTCTTCCCGGGACTAGCGGGGCTGGGGACCCAGTACTTC. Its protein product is CASSFFPGLAGLGTQYF.